The sequence of this T cell receptor (beta chain) was determined in a study of blood T cells in healthy people across ages. Study outcomes and limitations: Percentage of naive T cells showed a strong correlation with TCR beta diversity.

The table lists this clonotype with a few counts. The antigen remains undetermined. The length of the CDR3 is 13 residues. The V and J ends lost 3 bases and 5 bases respectively, with 11 bases between them. Germline V CDR1 and CDR2: SGHVS, FNYEAQ. Together with a sample-barcoded 5' primer, a J-beta primer mix was included in a second PCR lasting about 6 to 11 cycles. TCRdb analysed the 5' RACE reads with MiXCR anew, one entry per CDR3 protein. The data hold about 290,000 distinct CDR3 sequences, with 27% observed a single time. This clonotype was sampled from a woman in her seventies in good health. The sequencing sample was made of blood. The gene calls are TRBV7-6 and TRBJ2-7, with D perhaps being TRBD1 or TRBD2 (5 bases each). The CDR3 spells CASSFQGDHEQYF. The DNA for the CDR3 is TGTGCCAGCAGCTTTCAAGGGGACCACGAGCAGTACTTC.